One sample yielded the 10 T cell receptor beta chains listed below, sequenced in a study of CD8+CD57+ T cells in acquired aplastic anemia. The template used for profiling TCR beta VDJ and CDR3 was genomic DNA. TCRdb passed the reads through MiXCR, listing each CDR3 protein once. The profile shows about 40,000 distinct CDR3 sequences, roughly 63% of them singletons. Patients sequenced had flow cytometry evidence of CD8+CD57+ cell expansion. Sequenced: sorted CD4+, CD8+, or CD8+CD57+ T cells (not recorded which) from PBMCs. These receptors all stem from a human donor with aplastic anemia.

The gene calls are TRBV5-1 and TRBJ2-5, with a weak D call TRBD1 (6 bases). The CDR3 loop spans 20 amino acids. Trimming pared 6 bases from V and 2 bases from J, leaving 32 bases between. Germline CDR1 and CDR2: SGHRS and YFSETQ. CDR3: CASNWPLIPMPGDLQETQYF. CDR3 coding DNA: TGCGCCAGCAACTGGCCTCTTATCCCCATGCCAGGGGACCTACAAGAGACCCAGTACTTC. Filled out from reference TRBV5-1 and TRBJ2-5, the complete variable domain reads KAGVTQTPRYLIKTRGQQVTLSCSPISGHRSVSWYQQTPGQGLQFLFEYFSETQRNKGNFPGRFSGRQFSNSRSEMNVSTLELGDSALYLCASNWPLIPMPGDLQETQYFGPGTRLLVL.

This clonotype has ten or more counts. The chain joins TRBV19 to TRBJ1-5; a weak D match, TRBD1 (6 bases). V lost 4 bases and J 2 bases, leaving 15 bases between the germline ends. The CDR3 covers 16 residues. Per germline, CDR1 LNHDA and CDR2 SQIVND (reference sequence). The CDR3 loop reads CASSTALAGGNQPQHF. The CDR3 DNA sequence: TGTGCCAGTAGTACGGCCTTGGCAGGGGGCAATCAGCCCCAGCATTTT. The whole variable domain, remainder taken from reference TRBV19 and TRBJ1-5, is DGGITQSPKYLFRKEGQNVTLSCEQNLNHDAMYWYRQDPGQGLRLIYYSQIVNDFQKGDIAEGYSVSREKKESFPLTVTSAQKNPTAFYLCASSTALAGGNQPQHFGDGTRLSIL.

The CDR3 DNA follows: TGTGCCACCAGTGATAAAGGGACAGTTCAAGAGACCCAGTACTTC. It encodes CATSDKGTVQETQYF. The genes are TRBV24-1 and TRBJ2-5, with TRBD1 matching 7 bases. V dropped 3 bases and J dropped 2; count of bases not matched to a gene: 5. The CDR3 is made up of 15 amino acids. Germline lookup yields CDR1 KGHDR and CDR2 SFDVKD.

The chain combines TRBV9 with TRBJ1-3, with D unclear. The V and J ends lost 0 bases and 3 bases respectively, with 7 bases between them. This CDR3 contains 14 residues. Germline CDR1 and CDR2: SGDLS and YYNGEE. The CDR3 here is CASSVVGGGNTIYF. CDR3 nucleotide sequence: TGTGCCAGCAGCGTAGTGGGCGGTGGAAACACCATATATTTT.

This clonotype was recorded many times. The chain links TRBV6-6 to TRBJ2-5; a possible D gene is TRBD1 (5 bases). From germline, CDR1 is MNHNY and CDR2 SVGAGI (reference sequence). The CDR3 totals 14 residues. Trimming took 6 bases from V and 4 from J, leaving 15 bases between them. In nucleotides, the CDR3 is TGTGCCAGCAGAGCATCAGGGATAGGAGAGACCCAGTACTTC. As protein: CASRASGIGETQYF.

This chain's CDR3 is CASDSGYNSPLHF. CDR3 DNA sequence: TGTGCCAGTGATTCGGGGTATAATTCACCCCTCCACTTT. This chain joins TRBV12-3 or TRBV12-4 and TRBJ1-6; unclear D gene. This CDR3 is built from 13 residues. V was pared by 9 bases and J by 4 bases, with 10 bases between.

The table lists this clonotype with many counts. This rearrangement joins TRBV6-1 to TRBJ2-7; D call uncertain. Germline V gene lookup returns CDR1 MNHNS and CDR2 SASEGT. Deletions cut 2 bases from V and 3 bases from J, with 14 bases between. The CDR3 is made up of 15 amino acids. The CDR3 DNA follows: TGTGCCAGCAGTGAAAGGCTCCCCGCTGGCTACGAGCAGTACTTC. Its protein product is CASSERLPAGYEQYF.

This clonotype was observed a few times. This chain connects TRBV5-6 to TRBJ2-7, with unresolved D. This CDR3 is 14 amino acids long. V lost 1 base and J lost 3, with 11 bases in between. The V gene's germline CDR1 is SGHDT and CDR2 YYEEEE. This CDR3 is CASSLQRSHYEQYF. The CDR3 bases are TGTGCCAGCAGCTTGCAGCGTTCCCACTACGAGCAGTACTTC.

The chain has TRBV15 and TRBJ2-5, with 14 bases lining up with TRBD2. The trim removed 3 bases at V and 5 bases at J, leaving 20 bases unmatched. CDR1 and CDR2 (germline): LNHNV, YYDKDF (reference sequence). The CDR3 has 21 residues. The DNA for the CDR3 is TGTGCCACCAGCAGCTCCGAGTTGGGACTAGCGGGGGTAGGAGGGGGGGAGACCCAGTACTTC. Translated: CATSSSELGLAGVGGGETQYF.

The V and J genes are TRBV25-1 and TRBJ2-7; D is uncertain. Per the germline V gene, CDR1 is MGHDK and CDR2 is SYGVNS. V was cut by 6 bases and J by 4 bases, with 13 bases left in between. CDR3 length: 13 amino acids. The DNA of the CDR3 is TGTGCCAGCAGCCAAGCCAGATCATACGAGCAGTACTTC. Amino acid sequence: CASSQARSYEQYF.